This TCR beta chain was sequenced in a study of glioma-infiltrating T cells after dendritic cell vaccination. Study details: Monocyte-derived dendritic cells, cultured approximately seven days with IL-4 and GM-CSF, were pulsed with autologous tumor lysate.

Produced via immunoSEQ multiplex PCR; TCRdb's table is partial and in-frame only. The table includes fewer than 85,000 clones, 87% detected once. Stated time point: after dendritic cell vaccination, including at tumor progression/relapse. PBMC were collected before vaccination, two weeks after the third vaccination, and at progression. The starting material was blood, obtained after dendritic cell vaccination. The receptor was derived from a human donor with glioblastoma.

The CDR3 is CASSLGPGEGYTF. Written as DNA, the CDR3 is TGTGCCAGCAGCCTAGGGCCCGGGGAGGGCTACACCTTC. The chain uses TRBV11-2 and TRBJ1-2, with unresolved D. V shed 5 bases and J shed 8 bases, with 15 bases lying between them. The CDR3 loop spans 13 amino acids. Germline V CDR1 and CDR2: SGHAT, FQNNGV. Supplemented by reference TRBV11-2 and TRBJ1-2, the full variable domain reads EAGVAQSPRYKIIEKRQSVAFWCNPISGHATLYWYQQILGQGPKLLIQFQNNGVVDDSQLPKDRFSAERLKGVDSTLKIQPAKLEDSAVYLCASSLGPGEGYTFGSGTRLTVV.